Presented here are 13 T cell receptor beta chains from one specimen sequenced in a study of cytomegalovirus exposure and HLA in healthy donors. Amplification used 60 Vbeta primers and 13 Jbeta primers. Method: immunoSEQ multiplex PCR; TCRdb's copy keeps in-frame clones and lacks some. The sample shows 80,000 to 100,000 clones, roughly four fifths of them seen only once. What was sequenced was PBMCs. These receptor sequences come from a human donor in good health.

This chain connects TRBV7-2 to TRBJ2-1, with D tentatively TRBD2 (7 bases). V dropped 4 bases and J dropped 4 bases, with 14 bases sitting between them. The CDR3 spans 15 residues. Germline V gene lookup returns CDR1 SGHTA and CDR2 FQGNSA. This CDR3 reads CASSWGGQGYNEQFF. The CDR3 region has the DNA TGTGCCAGCAGCTGGGGGGGGCAGGGTTACAATGAGCAGTTCTTC.

The chain employs TRBV10-3 and TRBJ1-4, with 11 bases that match TRBD1. Trimming at V came to 5 bases and at J to 10 bases, leaving 6 bases not matched to a gene. Per the germline V gene, CDR1 is ENHRY and CDR2 is SYGVKD. CDR3 length: 14 residues. The CDR3 region has the DNA TGTGCCATCAGTTGGACAGGGGGCGAGGGAAAACTGTTTTTT. Translated: CAISWTGGEGKLFF.

This clone was seen more than once but under ten times. V and J are TRBV6-1 and TRBJ2-7; 9 bases agree with TRBD2. The CDR3 covers 14 residues. Germline V gives CDR1 MNHNS, CDR2 SASEGT. V lost 7 bases to trimming and J lost 0 bases; unmatched junction nucleotides: 4. Written as DNA, the CDR3 is TGTGCCAGCATCATTAGCGGGGGCTCCTACGAGCAGTACTTC. Amino acids: CASIISGGSYEQYF.

The V call is TRBV4-1, the J call TRBJ2-1; 7 bases line up with TRBD2. V shed 2 bases and J 9 bases; nucleotides not matched to a gene: 1. This CDR3 is 12 amino acids long. Per germline, CDR1 MGHRA and CDR2 YSYEKL. The CDR3 DNA reads as TGCGCCAGCAGCCAAACGGGGGGTGAGCAGTTCTTC. Translated: CASSQTGGEQFF.

Only one count was recorded for this clone. The chain links TRBV7-8 to TRBJ1-5; D possibly corresponds to TRBD1 (6 bases). V lost 5 bases, J lost 6 bases, and 17 bases lay in between. This CDR3 has 15 amino acids. Germline V gene data show CDR1 as SGHVS and CDR2 as FQNEAQ. CDR3 nucleotide sequence: TGTGCCAGCAGCCCGATAGGGGGGGGACGTCAGCCCCAGCATTTT. Protein sequence: CASSPIGGGRQPQHF.

The rearrangement uses TRBV28 and TRBJ1-2; a possible D gene is TRBD1 (5 bases). V was clipped by 3 bases and J by 5 bases, with 10 bases between them. This CDR3 has 13 amino acids. CDR1 is MDHEN and CDR2 is SYDVKM in the germline V gene. The CDR3 bases are TGTGCCAGCAGTTTCTCGGGGGGTTATGGCTACACCTTC. The encoded protein is CASSFSGGYGYTF.

The chain recombines TRBV5-4 with TRBJ2-1; possibly TRBD2 for D (6 bases). Germline lookup yields CDR1 SGHNT and CDR2 YYREEE (reference sequence). Trimming took off 4 bases at V and 10 bases at J, with 27 bases between the two ends. This CDR3 contains 17 residues. The CDR3 protein is CASSPPRDFSSPPEQFF. In DNA form, the CDR3 reads TGTGCCAGCAGCCCCCCCCGGGACTTCAGCTCCCCCCCCGAGCAGTTCTTC. The entire variable domain, with the rest obtained from reference TRBV5-4 and TRBJ2-1, is as follows: ETGVTQSPTHLIKTRGQQVTLRCSSQSGHNTVSWYQQALGQGPQFIFQYYREEENGRGNFPPRFSGLQFPNYSSELNVNALELDDSALYLCASSPPRDFSSPPEQFFGPGTRLTVL.

The J gene is TRBJ2-2, the V gene TRBV11-3; 11 positions agree with TRBD2. After removal of 3 bases from V and 2 bases from J, the junction contained 2 bases not matched to a gene. Looked up from germline, CDR1 is SGHNT and CDR2 is YENEEA. The CDR3 sequence is 16 residues long. CDR3 residues: CASSLRLAGNTGELFF. The CDR3 coding sequence is TGTGCCAGCAGCTTGCGACTAGCGGGAAACACCGGGGAGCTGTTTTTT.

The chain couples TRBV9 to TRBJ1-5, with TRBD1 as a possible D gene (5 bases). This CDR3 is built from 15 residues. CDR1 is SGDLS and CDR2 is YYNGEE in the germline V gene. V lost 1 base to trimming and J lost 1 base, with 9 bases between them. The CDR3 spells CASSVWGGSNQPQHF. The CDR3 bases are TGTGCCAGCAGCGTATGGGGGGGGAGCAATCAGCCCCAGCATTTT.

The CDR3, as DNA: TGTGCCAGCAGCTTTACGCGGGTCGTCGACGGGGGCTATAATTCACCCCTCCACTTT. This gives the protein CASSFTRVVDGGYNSPLHF. This chain uses TRBV7-2 with TRBJ1-6; TRBD1 is a possible D gene (5 bases). CDR3 length equals 19 residues. Deletions cut 3 bases from V and 3 bases from J, with 21 bases between. Germline assignment: CDR1 SGHTA and CDR2 FQGNSA.

The chain links TRBV11-2 to TRBJ2-7; 10 bases are shared with TRBD2. The CDR3 is made up of 18 amino acids. CDR1 is SGHAT, CDR2 FQNNGV, per germline. Trimming removed 5 bases from V and 2 bases from J; junction bases left unmatched: 15. The CDR3 coding sequence is TGTGCCAGCAGCAATAGCGGGAGGCCCGTTTACTTAACCTACGAGCAGTACTTC. The encoded protein is CASSNSGRPVYLTYEQYF.

The CDR3 is CSASGGGYTF. The CDR3 DNA reads TGCAGTGCTAGCGGGGGTGGCTACACCTTC. The chain combines TRBV20-1 with TRBJ1-2, with a possible D match to TRBD1 (5 bases). CDR1 and CDR2 from the germline V gene are DFQATT and SNEGSKA (reference sequence). CDR3 length: 10 residues. V lost 3 bases, J lost 7 bases, and 6 bases lay in between.

The V gene is TRBV15, the J gene TRBJ2-1; 10 nucleotides match TRBD2. The junction had 13 bases not matched to a gene; V was cut back by 0 bases and J by 8 bases. Per the germline V gene, CDR1 is LNHNV and CDR2 is YYDKDF (reference sequence). The CDR3 is 18 amino acids. The CDR3 loop reads CATSRDSGRANPLDEQFF. In nucleotides, the CDR3 is TGTGCCACCAGCAGAGACAGCGGGAGGGCAAACCCCCTAGATGAGCAGTTCTTC.